These 21 T cell receptor beta chains share one sample of origin, sequenced in a study of OX40 agonist ivuxolimab in advanced cancers. Profiled with immunoSEQ multiplex PCR; TCRdb holds only in-frame clones, not every one. The table shows roughly 58,000 clones, with around four fifths occurring only once. The input for sequencing was CD4+ or CD8+ T cells sorted from blood, taken in a trial of the OX40 agonist ivuxolimab. All receptors derive from an adult with an advanced solid tumor such as melanoma, head and neck, liver or kidney cancer.

The chain joins TRBV6-1 to TRBJ2-1; TRBD2 is a possible D gene (5 bases). V lost 2 bases to trimming and J lost 6 bases, with 11 bases between them. The CDR3 runs to 14 residues. Germline values: CDR1 MNHNS, CDR2 SASEGT. CDR3 amino acids: CASSERGGGNEQFF. The DNA of the CDR3 is TGTGCCAGCAGTGAACGAGGAGGTGGCAATGAGCAGTTCTTC.

The genes are TRBV5-1 and TRBJ2-1, with D tentatively TRBD1 (6 bases). The CDR3 length is 10 residues. V gave up 8 bases and J gave up 8 bases, with 8 bases separating them. Germline V gene sequence: CDR1 SGHRS, CDR2 YFSETQ. The DNA for the CDR3 is TGCGCCAGACAGGGCTATGAGCAGTTCTTC. Its protein is CARQGYEQFF. Filled out from reference TRBV5-1 and TRBJ2-1, the complete variable domain reads KAGVTQTPRYLIKTRGQQVTLSCSPISGHRSVSWYQQTPGQGLQFLFEYFSETQRNKGNFPGRFSGRQFSNSRSEMNVSTLELGDSALYLCARQGYEQFFGPGTRLTVL.

This clone appeared a single time. The chain has TRBV13 and TRBJ2-5; a weak D match, TRBD2 (7 bases). With 3 bases removed from V and 5 bases from J, the gap between germline ends came to 22 bases. CDR1 and CDR2 from the germline V gene are PRHDT and FYEKMQ (reference sequence). This CDR3 region has 17 residues. Written as DNA, the CDR3 is TGTGCCAGCAGCTTTTCTACTAGCGTGGGTCAGGGGGAGACCCAGTACTTC. It encodes CASSFSTSVGQGETQYF.

The V and J genes are TRBV7-9 and TRBJ2-1; 7 positions agree with TRBD2. This CDR3 spans 18 amino acids. V was clipped by 5 bases and J by 3 bases; unmatched bases: 16. In germline, CDR1 is SEHNR, CDR2 FQNEAQ (reference sequence). CDR3 nucleotides: TGTGCCAGCAGCCTCTCCCTTACTAGCGTCGACAACTACAATGAGCAGTTCTTC. Encoded protein: CASSLSLTSVDNYNEQFF.

The V and J genes are TRBV12-2 and TRBJ2-3. TRBV12-2 is shown as a pseudogene. The CDR3 contains 17 residues. CDR3 sequence reads: CASRPQDEGISTDTQYF. The CDR3 DNA sequence: TGTGCAAGTCGCCCACAAGACGAGGGGATCAGCACAGATACGCAGTATTTT.

The genes are TRBV2 and TRBJ2-1; 10 nucleotides match TRBD2. From germline, CDR1 is SNHLY and CDR2 FYNNEI. This CDR3 has 14 residues. V trimming: 4 bases; J trimming: 6 bases; junction bases outside the gene matches: 3. DNA for the CDR3: TGTGCCAGCAGTGGGCTAGCGGGAGTCAATGAGCAGTTCTTC. Protein sequence: CASSGLAGVNEQFF. The whole variable domain, filled in from reference TRBV2 and TRBJ2-1, reads EPEVTQTPSHQVTQMGQEVILRCVPISNHLYFYWYRQILGQKVEFLVSFYNNEISEKSEIFDDQFSVERPDGSNFTLKIRSTKLEDSAMYFCASSGLAGVNEQFFGPGTRLTVL.

V gene TRBV6-5 combines with J gene TRBJ2-7; D may be TRBD1 (6 bases). Trimming shortened V by 2 bases and J by 3 bases, and 8 bases separated the two germline ends. There are 13 residues in the CDR3. The V gene's germline CDR1 is MNHEY and CDR2 SVGAGI. The CDR3 coding sequence is TGTGCCAGCAGTTACGGCAGGGGCTACGAGCAGTACTTC. It is translated as CASSYGRGYEQYF.

The V gene is TRBV20-1, the J gene TRBJ2-5; D is ambiguous. This CDR3 region has 10 residues. Trimming took off 4 bases at V and 3 bases at J, with 3 bases between the two ends. Germline V gene data show CDR1 as DFQATT and CDR2 as SNEGSKA (reference sequence). The CDR3 region has the DNA TGCAGTGCTATGGAAGAGACCCAGTACTTC. This encodes CSAMEETQYF.

V is TRBV2 and J is TRBJ1-2; D not certain. The CDR3 has 13 amino acids. Per the germline V gene, CDR1 is SNHLY and CDR2 is FYNNEI. The V end was cut by 3 bases, the J end by 7 bases, with 12 bases between. CDR3 sequence: CASSDRQPSGYTF. The CDR3 nucleotides are TGTGCCAGCAGTGACCGACAACCTAGTGGCTACACCTTC.

V gene TRBV6-6 combines with J gene TRBJ2-2; 10 bases fit TRBD2. Germline V lookup: CDR1 MNHNY, CDR2 SVGAGI (reference sequence). This CDR3 is built from 16 residues. V lost 6 bases and J lost 1; bases outside the gene matches: 5. CDR3 protein: CASRPWTSGNTGELFF. CDR3 nucleotide sequence: TGTGCCAGCAGACCCTGGACTAGCGGGAACACCGGGGAGCTGTTTTTT.

V usage is TRBV11-2 and J usage is TRBJ2-7, with D possibly TRBD1 on 5 matching bases. Germline CDR1 and CDR2: SGHAT and FQNNGV. V was shortened by 11 bases and J by 2 bases, with 10 bases between the two germline ends. The CDR3 loop spans 11 amino acids. CDR3 residues: CASRRAYEQYF. CDR3 in DNA: TGTGCCTCCCGCAGGGCCTACGAGCAGTACTTC.

This sequence joins TRBV11-2 and TRBJ1-1; D is ambiguous. V was shortened by 0 bases and J by 9 bases, with 14 bases between the two germline ends. CDR1 SGHAT and CDR2 FQNNGV come from the germline V gene. This CDR3 comprises 14 residues. Written as DNA, the CDR3 is TGTGCCAGCAGCTTAGACTTAATTGGGCCGAAAGCTTTCTTT. This translates into CASSLDLIGPKAFF.

This chain connects TRBV6-1 to TRBJ2-5; 8 nucleotides align to TRBD1. The CDR3 extends over 17 amino acids. Germline CDR1 and CDR2: MNHNS and SASEGT. V gave up 0 bases and J gave up 5 bases; unmatched junction bases: 11. The CDR3 bases are TGTGCCAGCAGTGAAGCCTTGCGGCAGGGGGCAAGGGAGACCCAGTACTTC. This gives the protein CASSEALRQGARETQYF.

This chain connects TRBV29-1 to TRBJ2-3; D is undetermined. The V end was cut by 4 bases, the J end by 6 bases, with 14 bases between. CDR3 size: 13 residues. Germline-derived CDR1 and CDR2 are SQVTM and ANQGSEA. CDR3 nucleotides: TGCAGCGTTGGGTGGAGTCTTGAGGATACGCAGTATTTT. Translated: CSVGWSLEDTQYF.

V usage is TRBV29-1 and J usage is TRBJ1-2; 9 bases are shared with TRBD1. From germline, CDR1 is SQVTM and CDR2 ANQGSEA. J gave up 7 bases and V 6 bases, and 9 bases lay outside the gene matches. The CDR3 is 13 amino acids. CDR3 sequence reads: CSVTQTGGSGYTF. The CDR3 nucleotides are TGCAGCGTGACCCAAACAGGGGGCAGTGGCTACACCTTC.

The rearrangement links TRBV9 to TRBJ1-2; D is unresolved. The CDR3 length is 14 residues. CDR1 is SGDLS and CDR2 is YYNGEE in the germline V gene. V was cut by 1 base and J by 4 bases, with 11 bases left in between. The CDR3 protein is CASSVYPTTYGYTF. The CDR3 DNA sequence: TGTGCCAGCAGCGTATATCCGACCACCTATGGCTACACCTTC. The full variable domain, its missing parts supplied by reference TRBV9 and TRBJ1-2, is DSGVTQTPKHLITATGQRVTLRCSPRSGDLSVYWYQQSLDQGLQFLIQYYNGEERAKGNILERFSAQQFPDLHSELNLSSLELGDSALYFCASSVYPTTYGYTFGSGTRLTVV.

This chain connects TRBV29-1 to TRBJ1-3; TRBD1 might be the D (6 bases). The germline V gene encodes CDR1 SQVTM and CDR2 ANQGSEA. V was shortened by 2 bases and J by 4 bases, with 9 bases between the two germline ends. The CDR3 covers 13 residues. The CDR3, as DNA: TGCAGCGTTGAAAGGGGGGCGGGAAACACCATATATTTT. It encodes CSVERGAGNTIYF.

This rearrangement joins TRBV7-3 to TRBJ2-1, with TRBD2 as a possible D gene (5 bases). V lost 5 bases and J 0 bases, leaving 11 bases between the germline ends. Germline values: CDR1 SGHTA, CDR2 FQGTGA. This CDR3 is 15 amino acids long. The CDR3 DNA follows: TGTGCCAGCAGCCCTGGGAGAGGCTCCTACAATGAGCAGTTCTTC. Translation: CASSPGRGSYNEQFF.

V is TRBV19 and J is TRBJ1-3; no firm D call. This CDR3 has 15 amino acids. Per germline, CDR1 LNHDA and CDR2 SQIVND (reference sequence). Trimming removed 7 bases at V and 0 bases at J, with 13 bases between. CDR3 in amino acids: CASTLLDGSGNTIYF. The DNA for the CDR3 is TGTGCCAGTACCCTCCTCGACGGCTCTGGAAACACCATATATTTT.

V and J are TRBV6-5 and TRBJ2-7; possibly TRBD1 for D (6 bases). V was cut by 4 bases and J by 1 base, with 14 bases left in between. This CDR3 is built from 15 residues. Looked up from germline, CDR1 is MNHEY and CDR2 is SVGAGI. The CDR3 is CASSLGGIGSYEQYF. The CDR3 coding sequence is TGTGCCAGCAGTTTAGGGGGTATTGGATCCTACGAGCAGTACTTC.

The V gene is TRBV18, the J gene TRBJ2-1; the D gene is possibly TRBD1 (6 bases). The CDR3 length is 15 residues. V was pared by 2 bases and J by 8 bases, with 16 bases between. From germline, CDR1 is KGHSH and CDR2 LQKENI. CDR3 loop: CASSPAGQGLHEQFF. CDR3 DNA sequence: TGTGCCAGCTCACCAGCAGGGCAGGGGTTGCATGAGCAGTTCTTC.